These 18 T cell receptor beta chains came from one sample sequenced in a study of T cell changes during pregnancy in multiple sclerosis. Data came from immunoSEQ multiplex PCR; TCRdb stores just in-frame clones and leaves some out. The sample has about 29,000 clones; around nine tenths are singletons. The material sequenced was CD8+ T cells from peripheral blood mononuclear cells, taken before pregnancy. The receptor source for this set is a female donor with multiple sclerosis, enrolled in a pregnancy study.

By proportion, this clone is medium-sized. V gene TRBV5-4 combines with J gene TRBJ1-1, with 7 positions matching TRBD1. This CDR3 region has 14 residues. With 5 bases clipped from V and 6 bases from J, the junction kept 10 bases outside the gene matches. Germline V lookup: CDR1 SGHNT, CDR2 YYREEE (reference sequence). CDR3 in amino acids: CASSLGDSIAEAFF. The CDR3, as DNA: TGTGCCAGCAGTTTAGGGGACAGTATCGCTGAAGCTTTCTTT.

The V call is TRBV7-6, the J call TRBJ1-2, with 9 bases fitting TRBD1. The CDR3 runs 14 residues. The V and J ends lost 5 bases and 6 bases, in that order; junction bases with no gene match: 7. Germline CDR1 is SGHVS and CDR2 is FNYEAQ. Here the CDR3 reads CASSPGQGVNGYTF. CDR3 bases: TGTGCCAGCAGCCCGGGACAGGGTGTAAATGGCTACACCTTC.

The rearrangement links TRBV2 to TRBJ1-4; D is ambiguous. The CDR3 totals 15 residues. Trimming pared 6 bases from V and 1 base from J, leaving 12 bases between. Germline V gene sequence: CDR1 SNHLY, CDR2 FYNNEI. CDR3 loop: CASRGLGLTNEKLFF. The CDR3 DNA is TGTGCCAGCAGAGGACTGGGCCTAACTAATGAAAAACTGTTTTTT.

This sequence joins TRBV13 and TRBJ2-7; a possible D gene is TRBD2 (6 bases). Trimming left V 0 bases short and J 0 bases short, with 9 bases between. The CDR3 is made up of 15 amino acids. CDR1 and CDR2 (germline): PRHDT, FYEKMQ (reference sequence). The DNA for the CDR3 is TGTGCCAGCAGCTTAGGCGGGGGACTCTCCTACGAGCAGTACTTC. Translated: CASSLGGGLSYEQYF.

The chain uses TRBV5-4 and TRBJ2-3; possible D gene TRBD2, 7 bases. The CDR3 covers 16 residues. CDR1 and CDR2 from the germline V gene are SGHNT and YYREEE (reference sequence). The germline V and J ends were trimmed by 3 bases and 2 bases, with 16 bases remaining between them. In DNA, the CDR3 is TGTGCCAGCAGCTGGGTGTTGGGGGGGGCCACAGATACGCAGTATTTT. The encoded protein is CASSWVLGGATDTQYF. The complete variable domain, with remaining parts taken from reference TRBV5-4 and TRBJ2-3, reads ETGVTQSPTHLIKTRGQQVTLRCSSQSGHNTVSWYQQALGQGPQFIFQYYREEENGRGNFPPRFSGLQFPNYSSELNVNALELDDSALYLCASSWVLGGATDTQYFGPGTRLTVL.

This clone was observed a few times. The J gene is TRBJ1-3, the V gene TRBV28, with TRBD1 as a possible D gene (6 bases). The V and J ends lost 6 bases and 0 bases respectively, with 12 bases between them. The V gene's germline CDR1 is MDHEN and CDR2 SYDVKM. The CDR3 consists of 15 residues. This CDR3 reads CASREDRNSGNTIYF. The DNA for the CDR3 is TGTGCCAGCAGGGAAGACAGGAACTCTGGAAACACCATATATTTT.

The CDR3 spells CASSLTMASTDTQYF. The CDR3 bases are TGTGCCAGCAGCTTAACCATGGCCAGCACAGATACGCAGTATTTT. The chain joins TRBV7-7 to TRBJ2-3; no reliable D call. The CDR3 is 15 amino acids. V lost 2 bases, J lost 0 bases, and 9 bases lay in between. The germline CDR1 and CDR2 sequences are SSHAT and FNYEAQ (reference sequence).

The chain recombines TRBV30 with TRBJ1-6; tentative D call: TRBD1 (6 bases). CDR3 length: 15 residues. The germline V and J ends were trimmed by 0 bases and 6 bases, with 12 bases remaining between them. In germline, CDR1 is GTSNPN, CDR2 SVGIG (reference sequence). As DNA, the CDR3 is TGTGCCTGGAGTGTGGGACACTCTCGTAATTCACCCCTCCACTTT. Residues: CAWSVGHSRNSPLHF.

As DNA, the CDR3 is TGTGCCAGCAGTGATACAGGAAACCCAGATACGCAGTATTTT. As protein: CASSDTGNPDTQYF. The chain carries TRBV9 and TRBJ2-3, with D tentatively TRBD1 (5 bases). Germline CDR1 reads SGDLS; CDR2 reads YYNGEE. The CDR3 is made up of 14 amino acids. V was clipped by 5 bases and J by 4 bases, with 14 bases between them.

Worth noting for this clone: Other DNA sequences within the sample encode an identical CDR3. CDR3 bases: TGTGCCAGCAGTCCCACTAGCGGGGGGTACAATGAGCAGTTCTTC. Encoded protein: CASSPTSGGYNEQFF. The chain employs TRBV6-4 and TRBJ2-1; TRBD2 matches 12 bases. Unmatched junction bases numbered 3, after V lost 5 bases and J lost 4 bases. Germline CDR1 reads MRHNA; CDR2 reads SNTAGT. The CDR3 extends over 15 amino acids.

The chain recombines TRBV11-2 with TRBJ1-3, with D uncertain. Germline V CDR1 and CDR2: SGHAT, FQNNGV. This CDR3 is built from 16 residues. Trimming pared 0 bases from V and 0 bases from J, leaving 9 bases between. The DNA of the CDR3 is TGTGCCAGCAGCTTAGACCTACTGAACTCTGGAAACACCATATATTTT. It translates to CASSLDLLNSGNTIYF.

This clone was seen just once. CDR3 loop: CASSMGQGADEQFF. The CDR3 DNA reads TGTGCCAGCAGCATGGGACAGGGGGCGGATGAGCAGTTCTTC. The chain combines TRBV14 with TRBJ2-1; 12 bases align to TRBD1. Looked up from germline, CDR1 is SGHDN and CDR2 is FVKESK. V was clipped by 5 bases and J by 8 bases; unmatched bases: 4. CDR3 length: 14 residues.

CDR3 bases: TGTGCCAGCAGTCGGGACTCTACTGCCACCGGGGAGCTGTTTTTT. As protein: CASSRDSTATGELFF. V and J are TRBV2 and TRBJ2-2; a weak D match, TRBD2 (6 bases). This CDR3 comprises 15 residues. V was trimmed by 5 bases and J by 4 bases, leaving 14 bases between them. The germline V gene has CDR1 SNHLY and CDR2 FYNNEI.

The chain links TRBV13 to TRBJ1-4; D is unclear. Trimming cost V 5 bases and J 0 bases, with 10 bases left between them. The germline CDR1 and CDR2 sequences are PRHDT and FYEKMQ (reference sequence). The length of the CDR3 is 15 residues. CDR3 DNA: TGTGCCAGCAGCACCATACAGTCAACTAATGAAAAACTGTTTTTT. Protein sequence: CASSTIQSTNEKLFF. The whole variable domain, remainder taken from reference TRBV13 and TRBJ1-4, is AAGVIQSPRHLIKEKRETATLKCYPIPRHDTVYWYQQGPGQDPQFLISFYEKMQSDKGSIPDRFSAQQFSDYHSELNMSSLELGDSALYFCASSTIQSTNEKLFFGSGTQLSVL.

The chain couples TRBV7-9 to TRBJ2-5; no definite D call. V was clipped by 5 bases and J by 3 bases, with 13 bases between them. The germline gives CDR1 SEHNR, CDR2 FQNEAQ (reference sequence). This CDR3 region has 14 residues. The CDR3 DNA reads as TGTGCCAGCAGCCCAACCCTGGCAGAAGAGACCCAGTACTTC. This codes for CASSPTLAEETQYF.

V is TRBV9 and J is TRBJ2-3; 9 bases align to TRBD1. Germline-derived CDR1 and CDR2 are SGDLS and YYNGEE. This CDR3 has 16 amino acids. Germline trimming cut 1 base from V and 2 bases from J; bases unmatched to any gene: 5. The DNA of the CDR3 is TGTGCCAGCAGCGTACGACAGGGGGGGGACACAGATACGCAGTATTTT. It is translated as CASSVRQGGDTDTQYF.

CDR3 DNA sequence: TGTGCCAGCAGTGACAGACTAGCGAGTGAGCAGTACTTC. Its protein product is CASSDRLASEQYF. The chain combines TRBV2 with TRBJ2-7; 8 positions match TRBD2. V gave up 3 bases and J gave up 7 bases; unmatched junction bases: 5. Germline V gives CDR1 SNHLY, CDR2 FYNNEI. This CDR3 spans 13 amino acids.

The CDR3, as DNA: TGTGCCAGCAGCCTGGACAGGGGGTCCGGGGAGCTGTTTTTT. Protein product: CASSLDRGSGELFF. The V call is TRBV27, the J call TRBJ2-2; 10 nucleotides match TRBD1. The CDR3 is 14 residues long. Unmatched junction bases numbered 4, after V lost 6 bases and J lost 6 bases. CDR1 is MNHEY and CDR2 is SMNVEV in the germline V gene (reference sequence).